The clone carrying this TCR beta chain appeared a few times. This specimen comes from a study of blood T cell repertoires in COVID-19. In the study overall: Acute and convalescent COVID-19 specimens originated in the United States, Italy and Spain. The analysed material was cDNA or gDNA that came from T cells, B-cell-depleted T cells, or PBMCs.

In the authors' methods: Nucleated cell counts were estimated from reference gene primer amplification. Here immunoSEQ multiplex PCR was the method, and the copy in TCRdb shows in-frame clones only, minus some. V and J calls and clone size come straight from that table; D and trimming were deduced from the DNA. The sample lists approximately 93,000 clones; approximately 87% were seen once. The specimen was peripheral blood. The receptor was derived from a human donor in a cohort sampled during active COVID-19.

The CDR3 reads CASSEFLAAILKGEQYF. The DNA for the CDR3 is TGCGCCAGCAGTGAGTTTCTAGCGGCCATTCTTAAGGGCGAGCAGTACTTC. V and J are TRBV10-1 and TRBJ2-7, with 7 bases lining up with TRBD2. The CDR3 contains 17 residues. Per the germline V gene, CDR1 is WNHNN and CDR2 is SYGVQD (reference sequence). J gave up 6 bases and V 1 base, and 15 bases lay outside the gene matches.